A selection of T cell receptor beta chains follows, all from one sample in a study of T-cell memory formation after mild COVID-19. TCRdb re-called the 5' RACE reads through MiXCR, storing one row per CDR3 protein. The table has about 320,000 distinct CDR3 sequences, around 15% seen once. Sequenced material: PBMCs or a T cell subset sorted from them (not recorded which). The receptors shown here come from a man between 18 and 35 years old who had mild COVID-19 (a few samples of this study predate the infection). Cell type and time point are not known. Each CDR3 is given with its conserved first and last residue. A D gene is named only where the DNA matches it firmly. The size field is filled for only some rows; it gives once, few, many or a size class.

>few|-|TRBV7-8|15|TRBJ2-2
TGTGCCAGCAGCTTAGACGGTGGTAGCACCGGGGAGCTGTTTTTT
CASSLDGGSTGELFF
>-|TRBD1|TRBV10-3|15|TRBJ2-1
TGTGCCATCAGAGACGCGAACAGGGGGTCTGGTGAGCAGTTCTTC
CAIRDANRGSGEQFF
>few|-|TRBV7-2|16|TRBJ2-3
TGTGCCAGCAGCTTTCCTGGTTCGCGCACCACAGATACGCAGTATTTT
CASSFPGSRTTDTQYF
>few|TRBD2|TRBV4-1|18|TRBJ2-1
TGCGCCAGCAGCCCTGGCCTAGCGGGGGGTGGGGTTAACAATGAGCAGTTCTTC
CASSPGLAGGGVNNEQFF
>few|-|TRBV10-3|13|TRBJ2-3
TGTGCCATCAGTACCGACATGGCAGATACGCAGTATTTT
CAISTDMADTQYF
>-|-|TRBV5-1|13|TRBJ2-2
TGCGCCAGCAGCTTCACTTTCGTCGGGGAGCTGTTTTTT
CASSFTFVGELFF
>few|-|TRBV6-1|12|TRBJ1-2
TGTGCCAGCAGTGACCAGGACTATGGCTACACCTTC
CASSDQDYGYTF
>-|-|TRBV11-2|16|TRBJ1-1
TGTGCCAGCAGCTTAGACAGGGGAGCGCGTAGCACTGAAGCTTTCTTT
CASSLDRGARSTEAFF
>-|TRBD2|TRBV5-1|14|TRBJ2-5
TGCGCCAGCAGCTCGCTAGCGGGTCAAGAGACCCAGTACTTC
CASSSLAGQETQYF
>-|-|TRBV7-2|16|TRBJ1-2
TGTGCCAGCAGCTTAAGAGTGGGCGCGGGGATTTATGGCTACACCTTC
CASSLRVGAGIYGYTF
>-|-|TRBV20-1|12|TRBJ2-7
TGCAGTGCTAGGGGACCCACCTACGAGCAGTACTTC
CSARGPTYEQYF